This entry lists 14 T cell receptor beta chains sequenced from one sample in a study of PD-1 blockade in classical Hodgkin lymphoma. This sample's time point: cycle 4 day 1 (C4D1), after 5 to 7 weeks of nivolumab. Relapse was seen in all patients after autologous stem cell transplantation, and brentuximab vedotin exposure was variable. Produced via immunoSEQ multiplex PCR; TCRdb's table is partial and in-frame only. The table records about 93,000 clones, about 77% of them present only once. The sequencing used peripheral blood mononuclear cells (PBMCs), collected before the fourth cycle of nivolumab. The origin of the receptors is a human donor with classical Hodgkin lymphoma.

V gene TRBV7-2 combines with J gene TRBJ1-4, with a possible D match to TRBD1 (5 bases). Germline V gives CDR1 SGHTA, CDR2 FQGNSA. The CDR3 is made up of 15 amino acids. The V and J ends lost 4 bases and 5 bases respectively, with 14 bases between them. DNA of the CDR3: TGTGCCAGCAGCTCCCAGGGTAGGCAAAATGAAAAACTGTTTTTT. This translates into CASSSQGRQNEKLFF.

The V gene is TRBV7-9, the J gene TRBJ1-2; 8 bases agree with TRBD1. V gave up 1 base and J gave up 6 bases; unmatched junction bases: 1. This CDR3 comprises 13 residues. CDR1 and CDR2 from the germline V gene are SEHNR and FQNEAQ (reference sequence). The CDR3 nucleotides read TGTGCCAGCAGCTTAGGGGGACAGGATGGCTACACCTTC. Encoded protein: CASSLGGQDGYTF.

The sample holds a few counts of this clone. V is TRBV7-6 and J is TRBJ2-7; D unclear. V was pared by 3 bases and J by 4 bases, with 13 bases between. The CDR3 contains 14 residues. Germline V CDR1 and CDR2: SGHVS, FNYEAQ. The CDR3 loop is CASSFDASAYEQYF. CDR3 bases: TGTGCCAGCAGCTTCGACGCGTCGGCGTACGAGCAGTACTTC.

This clone has more than one count but fewer than ten. The rearrangement uses TRBV6-6 and TRBJ1-3; possibly TRBD1 for D (6 bases). Deletions cut 8 bases from V and 4 bases from J, with 15 bases between. Germline lookup yields CDR1 MNHNY and CDR2 SVGAGI (reference sequence). The CDR3 loop spans 14 amino acids. CDR3 DNA: TGTGCCAGCGCCACTCACAGGGTCGGAAACACCATATATTTT. Encoded protein: CASATHRVGNTIYF.

J is TRBJ2-7 and V is TRBV6-5; 10 nucleotides agree with TRBD2. The junction had 7 bases not matched to a gene; V was cut back by 6 bases and J by 2 bases. This CDR3 region has 15 residues. Germline values: CDR1 MNHEY, CDR2 SVGAGI. CDR3 amino acids: CASRTQRGGPYEQYF. The CDR3 DNA follows: TGTGCCAGCAGAACCCAGCGGGGGGGACCCTACGAGCAGTACTTC.

This chain uses TRBV7-3 with TRBJ1-6; tentatively, D is TRBD1 (5 bases). V was shortened by 2 bases and J by 10 bases, with 9 bases between the two germline ends. The germline V gene has CDR1 SGHTA and CDR2 FQGTGA. This CDR3 is 13 amino acids long. The CDR3 is CASSLQGSSPLHF. In nucleotides, the CDR3 is TGTGCCAGCAGCTTACAGGGTAGCTCACCCCTCCACTTT.

The chain links TRBV19 to TRBJ2-1; D is unresolved. CDR1 is LNHDA, CDR2 SQIVND, per germline (reference sequence). The length of the CDR3 is 14 residues. Trimming cost V 5 bases and J 8 bases, with 16 bases left between them. The CDR3 loop reads CASSYPTTADEQFF. Here the CDR3 DNA reads TGTGCCAGTAGTTACCCCACCACAGCTGATGAGCAGTTCTTC.

The rearrangement uses TRBV10-3 and TRBJ1-6; tentatively, D is TRBD1 (6 bases). V lost 8 bases, J lost 0 bases, and 8 bases lay in between. CDR3 length equals 14 residues. Germline CDR1 ENHRY, CDR2 SYGVKD. The CDR3 region has the DNA TGTGCCATCCGAGGGGGCTCCTATAATTCACCCCTCCACTTT. Protein product: CAIRGGSYNSPLHF.

This chain connects TRBV10-3 to TRBJ2-3; unclear D gene. V lost 11 bases and J 0 bases, leaving 15 bases between the germline ends. Germline V gives CDR1 ENHRY, CDR2 SYGVKD. This CDR3 is built from 14 residues. The CDR3 nucleotides read TGTGCCCTTCGCAAGGATTCTAGCACAGATACGCAGTATTTT. Amino acid sequence: CALRKDSSTDTQYF.

The chain recombines TRBV7-9 with TRBJ1-1, with 7 bases fitting TRBD1. V lost 2 bases, J lost 3 bases, and 0 bases stayed unmatched. The CDR3 is made up of 13 amino acids. Germline V gene lookup returns CDR1 SEHNR and CDR2 FQNEAQ (reference sequence). CDR3 nucleotides: TGTGCCAGCAGCTTAACAGGGGACACTGAAGCTTTCTTT. This gives the protein CASSLTGDTEAFF.

The chain uses TRBV28 and TRBJ2-5; D gene uncertain. The CDR3 spans 11 residues. Trimming removed 2 bases from V and 2 bases from J, with 0 bases in between. CDR1 and CDR2 (germline): MDHEN, SYDVKM. The CDR3 sequence: CASSLQETQYF. In nucleotides, the CDR3 is TGTGCCAGCAGTTTACAAGAGACCCAGTACTTC.

The CDR3 loop is CASSTDRVEPQHF. CDR3 coding DNA: TGTGCCAGCAGCACCGACAGGGTTGAGCCCCAGCATTTT. V is TRBV4-2 and J is TRBJ1-5; TRBD1 matches 7 bases. The junction had 6 bases not matched to a gene; V was cut back by 5 bases and J by 8 bases. Germline V lookup: CDR1 LGHNA, CDR2 YNFKEQ. This CDR3 has 13 residues.

This clone has a handful of counts. This chain connects TRBV28 to TRBJ2-5; D is uncertain. Trimming left V 3 bases short and J 1 base short, with 6 bases between. CDR1 and CDR2 from the germline V gene are MDHEN and SYDVKM. The CDR3 covers 13 residues. The chain's CDR3 is CASSFPAQETQYF. The CDR3 DNA is TGTGCCAGCAGTTTCCCCGCCCAAGAGACCCAGTACTTC.

J is TRBJ2-7 and V is TRBV18, with D maybe TRBD1 (6 bases). The CDR3 runs to 13 residues. Germline V lookup: CDR1 KGHSH, CDR2 LQKENI. V was cut by 3 bases and J by 1 base, with 7 bases left in between. CDR3 sequence reads: CASSPGASYEQYF. The CDR3 nucleotides are TGTGCCAGCTCACCGGGGGCGTCCTACGAGCAGTACTTC. Full variable domain (outside the CDR3, taken from reference TRBV18 and TRBJ2-7): NAGVMQNPRHLVRRRGQEARLRCSPMKGHSHVYWYRQLPEEGLKFMVYLQKENIIDESGMPKERFSAEFPKEGPSILRIQQVVRGDSAAYFCASSPGASYEQYFGPGTRLTVT.